The 2 T cell receptor beta chains given below trace back to one sample, sequenced in a study of monozygotic twins with inflammatory bowel disease. After re-calling the 5' RACE reads, TCRdb lists one entry per CDR3 protein, DNA absent. Its table lists about 160,000 distinct CDR3 sequences. Sequencing was performed on blood. Every receptor here comes from a human donor with ulcerative colitis or Crohn's disease, or a healthy co-twin of an affected twin (not recorded which).

The J gene is TRBJ1-2, the V gene TRBV4-3; the TCRdb D gene call, TRBD1, has no DNA to confirm it. From germline, CDR1 is LGHNA and CDR2 YSLEER. The CDR3 spans 13 residues. The CDR3 sequence is CASSQQGADGYTF.

This rearrangement joins TRBV9 to TRBJ1-4; absent DNA, TCRdb's TRBD1 call cannot be checked. CDR1 and CDR2 (germline): SGDLS, YYNGEE. The CDR3 covers 16 residues. The CDR3 spells CASSAVDSRYNEKLFF.